Listed here are 32 T cell receptor beta chains from one sample, sequenced in a study of glioma-infiltrating T cells after dendritic cell vaccination. Here immunoSEQ multiplex PCR was the method, and the copy in TCRdb shows in-frame clones only, minus some. This sample has about 92,000 clones, with approximately 84% found just once. The material was blood, obtained before dendritic cell vaccination. The source of these receptors is a human donor with glioblastoma.

V usage is TRBV2 and J usage is TRBJ1-2; 8 bases are a match to TRBD1. The germline CDR1 and CDR2 sequences are SNHLY and FYNNEI. After removal of 10 bases from V and 8 bases from J, the junction contained 12 bases not matched to a gene. The CDR3 is 13 residues long. The CDR3 reads CANADRGVSGYTF. DNA for the CDR3: TGTGCCAACGCCGACAGGGGAGTAAGCGGCTACACCTTC.

The chain carries TRBV7-3 and TRBJ2-2; possible D gene TRBD1, 5 bases. CDR1 is SGHTA, CDR2 FQGTGA, per germline. The CDR3 consists of 14 residues. Trimming left V 5 bases short and J 5 bases short, with 12 bases between. This chain's CDR3 is CASSLGQWTGELFF. In DNA form, the CDR3 reads TGTGCCAGCAGCCTCGGACAATGGACCGGGGAGCTGTTTTTT.

V gene TRBV28 combines with J gene TRBJ1-5; D remains ambiguous. The CDR3 loop spans 13 amino acids. V lost 6 bases and J 9 bases, leaving 15 bases between the germline ends. Germline CDR1 is MDHEN and CDR2 is SYDVKM. CDR3 nucleotides: TGTGCCAGCAGAGTTACGGGGAATGTGCCCCAGCATTTT. Its translation: CASRVTGNVPQHF.

The rearrangement uses TRBV19 and TRBJ1-5; unclear D gene. The V end lost 8 bases, the J end lost 2 bases, and 13 bases lay between the germline ends. CDR3 length: 14 amino acids. Germline-derived CDR1 and CDR2 are LNHDA and SQIVND (reference sequence). In DNA, the CDR3 is TGTGCCAGTGGGCCTTTCGGGGGCAATCAGCCCCAGCATTTT. Residues: CASGPFGGNQPQHF.

To note about this clone: The sample carries other DNA sequences with the same CDR3. The chain uses TRBV29-1 and TRBJ1-3; tentatively, D is TRBD1 (5 bases). This CDR3 is built from 14 residues. V was pared by 4 bases and J by 0 bases, with 10 bases between. Germline CDR1 and CDR2: SQVTM and ANQGSEA. The CDR3 here is CSVGGLSSGNTIYF. In DNA form, the CDR3 reads TGCAGCGTTGGGGGACTCAGCTCTGGAAACACCATATATTTT.

V usage is TRBV9 and J usage is TRBJ1-3; 10 bases fit TRBD1. The CDR3 runs to 17 residues. Looked up from germline, CDR1 is SGDLS and CDR2 is YYNGEE. The V and J ends lost 4 bases and 4 bases, in that order; junction bases with no gene match: 11. The CDR3 DNA follows: TGTGCCAGCAGCAACTCCCGGGACAGGGGCAGGGGAAACACCATATATTTT. Translating gives CASSNSRDRGRGNTIYF.

CDR3 loop: CASREDPSSYNEQFF. CDR3 nucleotide sequence: TGTGCCAGCAGGGAGGACCCCAGCTCCTACAATGAGCAGTTCTTC. The chain is built from TRBV2 and TRBJ2-1, with a possible D match to TRBD2 (5 bases). The CDR3 has 15 residues. Trimming took 6 bases from V and 0 from J, leaving 12 bases between them. CDR1 is SNHLY, CDR2 FYNNEI, per germline. Full variable domain (remainder filled in from reference TRBV2 and TRBJ2-1): EPEVTQTPSHQVTQMGQEVILRCVPISNHLYFYWYRQILGQKVEFLVSFYNNEISEKSEIFDDQFSVERPDGSNFTLKIRSTKLEDSAMYFCASREDPSSYNEQFFGPGTRLTVL.

The chain is built from TRBV5-8 and TRBJ2-7; 8 bases fit TRBD2. The CDR3 has 14 residues. CDR1 is SGHTS, CDR2 YDEGEE, per germline. The junction had 11 bases not matched to a gene; V was cut back by 4 bases and J by 8 bases. In DNA form, the CDR3 reads TGTGCCAGCAGCCACGGGGGGGGCTTGTTCCAGCAGTACTTC. Its protein product is CASSHGGGLFQQYF.

This clone was seen just once. V is TRBV7-8 and J is TRBJ2-3, with 8 nucleotides matching TRBD2. The V and J ends lost 1 base and 5 bases, in that order; junction bases with no gene match: 5. CDR3 length: 15 amino acids. Germline lookup yields CDR1 SGHVS and CDR2 FQNEAQ. The CDR3 nucleotides are TGTGCCAGCAGCTTAGAAGGGACTAGGGGAGATACGCAGTATTTT. Protein: CASSLEGTRGDTQYF.

The gene calls are TRBV6-1 and TRBJ1-1; the match to TRBD1 covers 7 bases. Germline CDR1 MNHNS, CDR2 SASEGT. The V and J ends lost 5 bases and 5 bases, in that order; junction bases with no gene match: 5. The CDR3 length is 13 residues. DNA for the CDR3: TGTGCCAGCAGTCAACAGGGGAAAACTGAAGCTTTCTTT. Translation gives CASSQQGKTEAFF.

This clone was seen once. V and J are TRBV7-9 and TRBJ2-5; D uncertain. This CDR3 is built from 14 residues. Germline CDR1 reads SEHNR; CDR2 reads FQNEAQ (reference sequence). Trimming pared 7 bases from V and 0 bases from J, leaving 12 bases between. Here the CDR3 DNA reads TGTGCCAGCACCGTCGAATTAGACCAAGAGACCCAGTACTTC. Amino acid sequence: CASTVELDQETQYF.

This chain joins TRBV25-1 and TRBJ1-6; 7 nucleotides align to TRBD1. This CDR3 contains 18 residues. The V gene end was trimmed by 4 bases and the J gene end by 1 base; junction bases not matched to a gene: 10. CDR1 and CDR2 from the germline V gene are MGHDK and SYGVNS. The CDR3 nucleotides are TGTGCCAGCAGTGCCGACAGGGAATCGTGGTCCTATAATTCACCCCTCCACTTT. Encoded protein: CASSADRESWSYNSPLHF.

V gene TRBV6-1 combines with J gene TRBJ2-5; 9 bases map to TRBD2. CDR1 is MNHNS, CDR2 SASEGT, per germline. The CDR3 totals 15 residues. Trimming cost V 0 bases and J 5 bases; bases outside gene matches: 4. CDR3 nucleotide sequence: TGTGCCAGCAGTGAAGCGCGGGGGGGACGGGAGACCCAGTACTTC. Protein: CASSEARGGRETQYF.

The rearrangement joins TRBV4-1 to TRBJ2-4; weak D call: TRBD1 (5 bases). CDR3 length equals 15 residues. Trimming left V 2 bases short and J 9 bases short, with 17 bases between. Looked up from germline, CDR1 is MGHRA and CDR2 is YSYEKL. The CDR3 DNA is TGCGCCAGCAGCCAACCTGGGGCCTCAAAGAGCATTCAGTACTTC. It is translated as CASSQPGASKSIQYF.

The chain joins TRBV7-7 to TRBJ2-1; no firm D call. CDR3 length: 13 amino acids. Germline V gene sequence: CDR1 SSHAT, CDR2 FNYEAQ (reference sequence). Trimming shortened V by 5 bases and J by 6 bases, and 11 bases separated the two germline ends. CDR3 sequence (DNA): TGTGCCAGCAGCACAGACCGGATCAATGAGCAGTTCTTC. Translation: CASSTDRINEQFF.

The chain uses TRBV15 and TRBJ2-5, with D perhaps matching TRBD1 (6 bases). The CDR3 sequence is 16 residues long. CDR1 is LNHNV and CDR2 is YYDKDF in the germline V gene (reference sequence). The V gene lost 5 bases and the J gene lost 5 bases, with 21 bases spanning the gap. The CDR3 region is CATSRIRGGKGETQYF. The CDR3 DNA reads as TGTGCCACCAGCCGGATAAGAGGGGGAAAGGGGGAGACCCAGTACTTC.

The chain uses TRBV4-3 and TRBJ2-2; 10 bases match TRBD2. With 2 bases clipped from V and 0 bases from J, the junction kept 3 bases outside the gene matches. Germline V gives CDR1 LGHNA, CDR2 YSLEER. The CDR3 sequence is 17 residues long. Written as DNA, the CDR3 is TGCGCCAGCAGCCAACAACTAGCGGGGACGAACACCGGGGAGCTGTTTTTT. Translated, it gives CASSQQLAGTNTGELFF.

This clone has more than one count but fewer than ten. This chain links TRBV29-1 with TRBJ1-2; 9 positions match TRBD1. Losses at the gene ends were 3 bases for V and 2 bases for J; bases not matched to a gene: 4. The CDR3 has 14 amino acids. The germline CDR1 and CDR2 sequences are SQVTM and ANQGSEA. The CDR3 sequence: CSVEMGQGNYGYTF. CDR3 coding DNA: TGCAGCGTTGAGATGGGACAGGGAAACTATGGCTACACCTTC.

This CDR3 is CASSLLGQLQETQYF. For the CDR3, the DNA is TGTGCCAGCTCACTACTGGGACAACTCCAAGAGACCCAGTACTTC. The rearrangement uses TRBV18 and TRBJ2-5; possibly TRBD1 for D (6 bases). The V gene's germline CDR1 is KGHSH and CDR2 LQKENI. Trimming took 4 bases from V and 1 from J, leaving 13 bases between them. The CDR3 has 15 residues.

The chain uses TRBV5-1 and TRBJ2-2, with 7 bases lining up with TRBD1. With 4 bases clipped from V and 1 base from J, the junction kept 7 bases outside the gene matches. The CDR3 length is 16 residues. The V gene's germline CDR1 is SGHRS and CDR2 YFSETQ. The chain's CDR3 is CASSPGTDMNTGELFF. The CDR3 coding sequence is TGCGCCAGCAGCCCGGGGACAGACATGAACACCGGGGAGCTGTTTTTT.

As regards this clone: Other DNA sequences within the sample encode an identical CDR3. The chain is built from TRBV6-4 and TRBJ2-1, with 7 bases identical to TRBD1. The CDR3 has 14 residues. Germline V CDR1 and CDR2: MRHNA, SNTAGT. Trimming cost V 6 bases and J 3 bases; bases outside gene matches: 5. CDR3 protein: CASSRGGDYNEQFF. The CDR3 DNA sequence: TGTGCCAGCAGCAGAGGGGGCGACTACAATGAGCAGTTCTTC.

The CDR3 sequence: CASSLVGDEQFF. In nucleotides, the CDR3 is TGTGCCAGCAGCTTGGTCGGTGATGAGCAGTTCTTC. The V call is TRBV5-4, the J call TRBJ2-1; D gene unclear. Germline CDR1 is SGHNT and CDR2 is YYREEE (reference sequence). The CDR3 is 12 amino acids. The V and J ends lost 0 bases and 8 bases respectively, with 6 bases between them.

This clone was observed a single time. This sequence joins TRBV7-2 and TRBJ1-6; D is undetermined. V lost 3 bases, J lost 5 bases, and 11 bases lay in between. Germline V gene lookup returns CDR1 SGHTA and CDR2 FQGNSA. The CDR3 totals 15 residues. The CDR3 coding sequence is TGTGCCAGCAGCTTTTTCGCAGGAAATAATTCACCCCTCCACTTT. Protein product: CASSFFAGNNSPLHF.

The rearrangement joins TRBV18 to TRBJ2-3, with D tentatively TRBD1 (6 bases). V was pared by 1 base and J by 4 bases, with 15 bases between. CDR1 and CDR2 from the germline V gene are KGHSH and LQKENI. The CDR3 extends over 16 amino acids. CDR3 DNA: TGTGCCAGCTCACCACGGGACATCGAGATAGCAGATACGCAGTATTTT. This sequence encodes CASSPRDIEIADTQYF.

This sequence joins TRBV19 and TRBJ1-2; D not resolved. This CDR3 comprises 15 residues. The germline CDR1 and CDR2 sequences are LNHDA and SQIVND (reference sequence). V was shortened by 2 bases and J by 1 base, with 11 bases between the two germline ends. The CDR3 sequence is CASSINSEGNYGYTF. The CDR3 DNA sequence: TGTGCCAGTAGTATAAACTCAGAGGGTAACTATGGCTACACCTTC.

This clone was observed once. The rearrangement uses TRBV18 and TRBJ1-3; D unresolved. The CDR3 runs to 13 residues. V was pared by 4 bases and J by 0 bases, with 4 bases between. Germline V CDR1 and CDR2: KGHSH, LQKENI. Here the CDR3 DNA reads TGTGCCAGCTCACTAGACTCTGGAAACACCATATATTTT. Its protein is CASSLDSGNTIYF.

V and J are TRBV27 and TRBJ1-2; the match to TRBD1 covers 10 bases. V dropped 8 bases and J dropped 4; count of bases not matched to a gene: 4. Germline CDR1 reads MNHEY; CDR2 reads SMNVEV (reference sequence). The length of the CDR3 is 13 residues. CDR3 DNA sequence: TGTGCCAGCGCGGACAGGGGGATCTATGGCTACACCTTC. Translation: CASADRGIYGYTF.

The rearrangement joins TRBV19 to TRBJ1-2; 9 nucleotides align to TRBD1. This CDR3 is built from 13 residues. The V gene's germline CDR1 is LNHDA and CDR2 SQIVND (reference sequence). The V and J ends lost 3 bases and 8 bases, in that order; junction bases with no gene match: 4. DNA of the CDR3: TGTGCCAGTAGTATTCGGACAGGGGAGGGCTACACCTTC. It codes for CASSIRTGEGYTF. Based on the CDR3 plus reference TRBV19 and TRBJ1-2, the full variable domain is DGGITQSPKYLFRKEGQNVTLSCEQNLNHDAMYWYRQDPGQGLRLIYYSQIVNDFQKGDIAEGYSVSREKKESFPLTVTSAQKNPTAFYLCASSIRTGEGYTFGSGTRLTVV.

This CDR3 is CASYTGVNTGELFF. Written as DNA, the CDR3 is TGTGCCAGCTATACAGGGGTGAACACCGGGGAGCTGTTTTTT. This rearrangement joins TRBV28 to TRBJ2-2, with TRBD1 identical over 7 bases. Trimming took 8 bases from V and 1 from J; bases not matched to a gene: 4. The CDR3 totals 14 residues. Germline V lookup: CDR1 MDHEN, CDR2 SYDVKM.

V gene TRBV19 combines with J gene TRBJ2-1; TRBD2 matches at 7 bases. The CDR3 is made up of 14 amino acids. Germline V gives CDR1 LNHDA, CDR2 SQIVND (reference sequence). V was clipped by 3 bases and J by 4 bases; unmatched bases: 3. CDR3 in amino acids: CASSMTSRYNEQFF. The CDR3 DNA follows: TGTGCCAGTAGTATGACTAGCAGGTACAATGAGCAGTTCTTC.

This clone was counted only a few times. The chain recombines TRBV5-5 with TRBJ1-2; 10 bases map to TRBD1. This CDR3 has 13 residues. V shed 3 bases, J shed 8 bases, and the junction held 4 bases outside the gene matches. In germline, CDR1 is SGHKS, CDR2 YYEKEE (reference sequence). The CDR3 here is CASSSTGGGGYTF. CDR3 bases: TGTGCCAGCAGCTCGACAGGGGGCGGCGGCTACACCTTC. The whole variable domain, filled in from reference TRBV5-5 and TRBJ1-2, reads DAGVTQSPTHLIKTRGQQVTLRCSPISGHKSVSWYQQVLGQGPQFIFQYYEKEERGRGNFPDRFSARQFPNYSSELNVNALLLGDSALYLCASSSTGGGGYTFGSGTRLTVV.

This clone has more than one count but fewer than ten. J is TRBJ2-7 and V is TRBV7-2; 7 nucleotides align to TRBD1. The CDR3 covers 14 residues. Germline trimming cut 0 bases from V and 2 bases from J; bases unmatched to any gene: 1. Germline-derived CDR1 and CDR2 are SGHTA and FQGNSA. CDR3 sequence reads: CASSLAQGTYEQYF. The CDR3 DNA reads as TGTGCCAGCAGCTTAGCACAGGGGACCTACGAGCAGTACTTC.